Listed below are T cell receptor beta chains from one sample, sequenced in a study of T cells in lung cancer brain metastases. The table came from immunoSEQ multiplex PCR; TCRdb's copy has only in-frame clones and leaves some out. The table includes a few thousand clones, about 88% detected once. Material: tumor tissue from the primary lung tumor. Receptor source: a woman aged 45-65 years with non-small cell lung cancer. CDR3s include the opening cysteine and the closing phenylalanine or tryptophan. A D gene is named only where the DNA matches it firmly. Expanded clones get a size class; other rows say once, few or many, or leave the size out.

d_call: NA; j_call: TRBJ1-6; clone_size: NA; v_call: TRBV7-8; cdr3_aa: CASSLDLLANSPLHF; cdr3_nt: TGTGCCAGCAGCTTAGATCTCTTAGCTAATTCACCCCTCCACTTT
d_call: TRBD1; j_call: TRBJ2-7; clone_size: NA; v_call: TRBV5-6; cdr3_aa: CASSLGTGALGEQYF; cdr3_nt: TGTGCCAGCAGCTTGGGGACAGGGGCATTGGGGGAGCAGTACTTC
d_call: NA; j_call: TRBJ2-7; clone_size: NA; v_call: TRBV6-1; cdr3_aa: CASSPHSLLAYEQYF; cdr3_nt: TGTGCCAGCAGCCCCCATTCCCTGTTAGCTTACGAGCAGTACTTC
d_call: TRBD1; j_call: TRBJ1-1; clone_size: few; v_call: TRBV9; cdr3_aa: CASSGGGTVNTEAFF; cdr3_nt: TGTGCCAGCAGCGGGGGGGGGACAGTGAACACTGAAGCTTTCTTT
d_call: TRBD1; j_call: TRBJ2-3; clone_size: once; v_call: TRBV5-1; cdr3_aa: CASSSHRTGTWTDTQYF; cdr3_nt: TGCGCCAGCAGCTCTCACCGGACAGGAACGTGGACAGATACGCAGTATTTT
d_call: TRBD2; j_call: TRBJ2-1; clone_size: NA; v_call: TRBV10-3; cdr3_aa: CAISEGDYPFYNEQFF; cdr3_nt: TGTGCCATCAGTGAGGGGGACTACCCCTTCTACAATGAGCAGTTCTTC
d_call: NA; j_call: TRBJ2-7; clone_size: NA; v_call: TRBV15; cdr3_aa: CATSRGSRGGHEQYF; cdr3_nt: TGTGCCACCAGCCGAGGGTCAAGGGGTGGACACGAGCAGTACTTC
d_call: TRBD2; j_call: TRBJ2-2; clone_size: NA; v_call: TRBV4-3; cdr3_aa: CASSQEALAGGTGELFF; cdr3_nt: TGCGCCAGCAGCCAAGAGGCCCTAGCGGGGGGTACCGGGGAGCTGTTTTTT
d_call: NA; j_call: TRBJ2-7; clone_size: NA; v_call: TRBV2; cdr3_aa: CASSEQGPSSEQYF; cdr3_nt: TGTGCCAGCAGTGAGCAGGGGCCTTCCTCCGAGCAGTACTTC
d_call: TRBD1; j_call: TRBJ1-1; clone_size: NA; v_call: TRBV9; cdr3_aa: CASSVVTGGYTEAFF; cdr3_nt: TGTGCCAGCAGCGTAGTGACAGGGGGATACACTGAAGCTTTCTTT
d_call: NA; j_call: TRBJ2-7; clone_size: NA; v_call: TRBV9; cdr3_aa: CASSVGFHEQYF; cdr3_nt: TGTGCCAGCAGCGTAGGTTTCCACGAGCAGTACTTC
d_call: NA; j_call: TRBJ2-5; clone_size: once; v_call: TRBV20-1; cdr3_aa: CSASWGETQYF; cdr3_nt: TGCAGTGCTAGTTGGGGCGAGACCCAGTACTTC
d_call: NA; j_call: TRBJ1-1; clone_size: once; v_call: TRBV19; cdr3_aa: CATRDGGYTEAFF; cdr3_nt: TGTGCCACTAGGGACGGGGGTTACACTGAAGCTTTCTTT
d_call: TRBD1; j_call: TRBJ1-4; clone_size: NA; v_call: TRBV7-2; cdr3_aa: CASSSQGGTEKLFF; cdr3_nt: TGTGCCAGCAGTTCTCAGGGGGGGACTGAAAAACTGTTTTTT
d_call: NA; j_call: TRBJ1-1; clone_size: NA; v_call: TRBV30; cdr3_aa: CAWSVQENTEAFF; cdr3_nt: TGTGCCTGGAGTGTACAGGAGAACACTGAAGCTTTCTTT
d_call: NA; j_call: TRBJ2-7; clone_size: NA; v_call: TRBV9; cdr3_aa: CASSPTGTGTYEQYF; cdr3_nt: TGTGCCAGCAGCCCAACCGGGACTGGGACCTACGAGCAGTACTTC
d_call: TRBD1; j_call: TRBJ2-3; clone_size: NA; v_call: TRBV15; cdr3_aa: CATSRSGQARLTDTQYF; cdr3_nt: TGTGCCACCAGCAGATCCGGACAGGCCCGACTCACAGATACGCAGTATTTT
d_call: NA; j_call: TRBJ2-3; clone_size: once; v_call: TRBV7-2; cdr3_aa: CASSASRGSDTQYF; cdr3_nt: TGTGCCAGCAGCGCATCCCGGGGGTCAGATACGCAGTATTTT
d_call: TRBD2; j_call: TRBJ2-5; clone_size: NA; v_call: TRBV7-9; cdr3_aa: CTSSFLSGGETQYF; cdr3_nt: TGTACCAGCAGCTTCCTCTCCGGGGGGGAGACCCAGTACTTC
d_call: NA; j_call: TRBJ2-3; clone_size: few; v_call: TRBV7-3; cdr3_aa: CASSLTGSTDTQYF; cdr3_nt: TGTGCCAGCAGCTTAACGGGGAGCACAGATACGCAGTATTTT
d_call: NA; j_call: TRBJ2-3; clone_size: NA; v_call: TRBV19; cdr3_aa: CASSIMGGVTDTQYF; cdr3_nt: TGTGCCAGTAGTATCATGGGGGGAGTAACAGATACGCAGTATTTT
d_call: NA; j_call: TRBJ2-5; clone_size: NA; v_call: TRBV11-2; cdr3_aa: CASSLSRRGRLQETQYF; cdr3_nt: TGTGCCAGCAGCTTATCTAGAAGGGGCAGACTACAAGAGACCCAGTACTTC
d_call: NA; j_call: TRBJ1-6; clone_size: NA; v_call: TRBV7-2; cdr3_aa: CASSLETANSPLHF; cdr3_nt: TGTGCCAGCAGCTTAGAAACAGCTAATTCACCCCTCCACTTT
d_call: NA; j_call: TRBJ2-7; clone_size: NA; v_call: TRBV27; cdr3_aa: CASSSPALVRQYF; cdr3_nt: TGTGCCAGCAGTTCACCGGCCCTAGTAAGGCAGTACTTC
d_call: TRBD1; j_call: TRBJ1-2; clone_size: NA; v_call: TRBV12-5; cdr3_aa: CASGFYQGTVAFGYTF; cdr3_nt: TGTGCTAGTGGTTTTTATCAGGGGACAGTGGCCTTCGGCTACACCTTC
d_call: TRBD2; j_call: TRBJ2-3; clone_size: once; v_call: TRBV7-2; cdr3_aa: CASSSSGGTDTQYF; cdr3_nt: TGTGCCAGCAGCTCTAGCGGGGGCACAGATACGCAGTATTTT
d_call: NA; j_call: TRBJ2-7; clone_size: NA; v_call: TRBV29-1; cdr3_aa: CSVEVTEAAEQYF; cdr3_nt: TGCAGCGTTGAGGTGACAGAGGCAGCGGAGCAGTACTTC
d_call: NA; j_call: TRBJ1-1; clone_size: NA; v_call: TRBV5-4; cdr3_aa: CASRSGQRKNTEAFF; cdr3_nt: TGTGCCAGCAGATCCGGACAGAGAAAGAACACTGAAGCTTTCTTT
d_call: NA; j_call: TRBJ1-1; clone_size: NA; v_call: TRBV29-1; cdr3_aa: CSVVYQTEAFF; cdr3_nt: TGCAGCGTTGTCTACCAGACTGAAGCTTTCTTT
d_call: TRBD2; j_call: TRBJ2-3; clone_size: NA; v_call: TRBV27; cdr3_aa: CASSLAGGDLDTQYF; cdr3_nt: TGTGCCAGCAGTCTAGCGGGAGGGGATTTGGATACGCAGTATTTT
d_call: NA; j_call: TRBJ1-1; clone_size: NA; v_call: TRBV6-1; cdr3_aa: CARRMGVLNTEAFF; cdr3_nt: TGTGCCCGTAGGATGGGGGTGTTGAACACTGAAGCTTTCTTT
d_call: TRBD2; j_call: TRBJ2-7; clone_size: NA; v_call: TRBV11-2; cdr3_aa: CASSRPSGRMEQYF; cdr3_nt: TGTGCCAGCAGCCGGCCTAGCGGGAGGATGGAGCAGTACTTC
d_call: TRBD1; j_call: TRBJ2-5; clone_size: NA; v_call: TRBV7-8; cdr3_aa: CASSLVVDRGETQYF; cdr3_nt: TGTGCCAGCAGCTTAGTGGTAGACAGGGGAGAGACCCAGTACTTC
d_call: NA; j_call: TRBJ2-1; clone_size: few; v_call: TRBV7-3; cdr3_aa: CASSPWANDNEQFF; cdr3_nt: TGTGCCAGCAGCCCATGGGCTAATGACAATGAGCAGTTCTTC
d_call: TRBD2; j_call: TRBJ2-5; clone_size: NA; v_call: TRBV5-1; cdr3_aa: CASSSGTSGRQGTQYF; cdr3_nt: TGCGCCAGCAGCTCCGGGACTAGCGGCCGCCAAGGAACCCAGTACTTC
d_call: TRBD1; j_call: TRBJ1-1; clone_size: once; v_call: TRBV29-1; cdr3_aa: CSVGHRGFTEAFF; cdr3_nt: TGCAGCGTCGGACACAGGGGGTTTACTGAAGCTTTCTTT
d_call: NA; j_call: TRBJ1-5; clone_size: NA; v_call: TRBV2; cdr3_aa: CASSKVGGDQPQHF; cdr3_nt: TGTGCCAGCAGCAAAGTGGGGGGAGATCAGCCCCAGCATTTT
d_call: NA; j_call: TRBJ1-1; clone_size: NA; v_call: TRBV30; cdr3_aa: CAWSQQATQTEAFF; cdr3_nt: TGTGCCTGGAGTCAACAGGCGACGCAAACCGAAGCTTTCTTT
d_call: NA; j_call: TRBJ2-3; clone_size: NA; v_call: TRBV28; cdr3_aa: CASSLRGRRDTQYF; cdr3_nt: TGTGCCAGCAGTTTGCGGGGGCGAAGAGATACGCAGTATTTT
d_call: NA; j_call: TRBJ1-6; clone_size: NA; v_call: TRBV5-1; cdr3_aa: CASSPGQFDSPLHF; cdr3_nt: TGCGCCAGCAGCCCAGGACAGTTTGATTCACCCCTCCACTTT
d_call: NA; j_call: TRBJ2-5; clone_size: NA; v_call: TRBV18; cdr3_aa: CASSPRNVRETQYF; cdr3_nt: TGTGCCAGCTCACCAAGGAACGTGCGGGAGACCCAGTACTTC
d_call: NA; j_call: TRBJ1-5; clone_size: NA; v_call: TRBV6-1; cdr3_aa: CASSEGNQPQHF; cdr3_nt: TGTGCCAGCAGTGAAGGGAATCAGCCCCAGCATTTT
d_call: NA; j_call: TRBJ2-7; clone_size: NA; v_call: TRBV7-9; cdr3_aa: CASSFSRAGSSYEQYF; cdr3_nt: TGTGCCAGCAGCTTTTCCAGGGCAGGAAGCTCCTACGAGCAGTACTTC
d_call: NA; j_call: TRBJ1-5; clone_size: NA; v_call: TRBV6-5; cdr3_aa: CASSPDERNQPQHF; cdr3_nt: TGTGCCAGCAGCCCCGATGAAAGAAATCAGCCCCAGCATTTT
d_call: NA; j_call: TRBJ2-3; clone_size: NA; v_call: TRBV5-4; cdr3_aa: CASSSKRASTDTQYF; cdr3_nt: TGTGCCAGCAGCTCAAAGCGGGCAAGCACAGATACGCAGTATTTT
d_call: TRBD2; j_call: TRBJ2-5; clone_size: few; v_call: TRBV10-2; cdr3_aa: CASSEPGLAKVETQYF; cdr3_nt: TGCGCCAGCAGTGAACCGGGACTAGCAAAGGTAGAGACCCAGTACTTC
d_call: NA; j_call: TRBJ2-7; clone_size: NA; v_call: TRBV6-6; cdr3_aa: CASSYSISGYEQYF; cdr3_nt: TGTGCCAGCAGTTACTCGATTAGCGGCTACGAGCAGTACTTC
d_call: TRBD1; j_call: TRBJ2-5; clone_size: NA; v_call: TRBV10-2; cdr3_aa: CASSDQTTGGGETQYF; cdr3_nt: TGCGCCAGCAGTGATCAGACGACAGGGGGCGGAGAGACCCAGTACTTC
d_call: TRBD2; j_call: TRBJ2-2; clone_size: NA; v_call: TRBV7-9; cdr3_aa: CASSQGLAGAGTGELFF; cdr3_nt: TGTGCCAGCAGCCAGGGACTAGCGGGAGCGGGCACCGGGGAGCTGTTTTTT